A single sample gave rise to the 3 T cell receptor beta chains below, sequenced in a study of OX40 agonist ivuxolimab in advanced cancers. Generated by immunoSEQ multiplex PCR, the TCRdb table keeps only in-frame clones and is missing some. This table holds nearly 80,000 clones, 70% to 85% found once. Sequencing was performed on CD4+ or CD8+ T cells sorted from blood, taken in a trial of the OX40 agonist ivuxolimab. These receptors all come from an adult with an advanced solid tumor such as melanoma, head and neck, liver or kidney cancer.

V gene TRBV10-1 combines with J gene TRBJ2-5, with 8 nucleotides matching TRBD2. Germline CDR1 and CDR2: WNHNN and SYGVQD (reference sequence). With 7 bases clipped from V and 2 bases from J, the junction kept 15 bases outside the gene matches. The CDR3 extends over 17 amino acids. The CDR3 is CASKPGGGLERQETQYF. CDR3 DNA sequence: TGCGCCAGCAAACCGGGGGGGGGCCTGGAACGGCAAGAGACCCAGTACTTC.

The chain couples TRBV15 to TRBJ2-3; tentatively, D is TRBD2 (6 bases). Germline V gives CDR1 LNHNV, CDR2 YYDKDF (reference sequence). V was clipped by 3 bases and J by 3 bases, with 16 bases between them. The CDR3 contains 16 residues. DNA of the CDR3: TGTGCCACCAGCAGGTTTGGGGGAGGCGGGACAGATACGCAGTATTTT. It specifies CATSRFGGGGTDTQYF.

The chain is built from TRBV11-3 and TRBJ2-1; 14 bases match TRBD2. CDR1 is SGHNT, CDR2 YENEEA, per germline. The CDR3 is 15 residues long. The trim removed 5 bases at V and 10 bases at J, leaving 7 bases unmatched. The DNA of the CDR3 is TGTGCCAGCAGCCCTCGACTAGCGGGAGGGGAGGAGCAGTTCTTC. It translates to CASSPRLAGGEEQFF.